This T cell receptor beta chain is from a study of T cell responses to AZD1222 COVID-19 vaccine. Study-level points and caveats: Spike-specific TCR breadth rose after two AZD1222 doses, and depth rose as well. Variant regions that are unmutated are reportedly the target of nearly half of spike-specific TCRs.

As regards this clone: What it binds is not known.

Produced via immunoSEQ multiplex PCR; TCRdb's table is partial and in-frame only. The sample has around 58,000 clones, more than 80% seen once. Germline V CDR1 and CDR2: SGHAT, FQNNGV. CDR3 length: 15 residues. V lost 0 bases to trimming and J lost 6 bases, with 15 bases between them. The TCR comes from an adult who received the AZD1222 COVID-19 vaccine. V gene TRBV11-2 combines with J gene TRBJ2-7; D is perhaps TRBD2 (6 bases). The starting material was peripheral blood, obtained 28 days after the second AZD1222 dose. CDR3 DNA sequence: TGTGCCAGCAGCTTAGAAGCGGGTCCCTTTCGCGAGCAGTACTTC. Translating gives CASSLEAGPFREQYF. The full variable domain, with the rest looked up from reference TRBV11-2 and TRBJ2-7, is EAGVAQSPRYKIIEKRQSVAFWCNPISGHATLYWYQQILGQGPKLLIQFQNNGVVDDSQLPKDRFSAERLKGVDSTLKIQPAKLEDSAVYLCASSLEAGPFREQYFGPGTRLTVT.